The entry below describes one T cell receptor beta chain. The sample is drawn from a study of CD8+ T cells in alopecia areata. In each case, RNA was isolated and then reverse transcribed into cDNA as the sequencing template. The repertoire was sequenced with immunoSEQ multiplex PCR; TCRdb's copy has only in-frame clones and lacks some. The sample includes 65,000 to 90,000 clones, approximately 50% seen only once; the top ten take 5.5% to 6%. Investigators sorted PBMCs to obtain both CD4+ and CD8+ T cells. Trimming removed 2 bases from V and 4 bases from J, with 12 bases in between. This CDR3 is built from 14 residues. Germline assignment: CDR1 LNHNV and CDR2 YYDKDF (reference sequence).

The sequencing input was NKG2D-high CD8+ T cells sorted from blood. The source of this sequence is a human donor with alopecia areata. This chain connects TRBV15 to TRBJ2-7, with a tentative D call TRBD2 (5 bases). The CDR3 bases are TGTGCCACCAGCAGAAGGACTGAAGGGTACGAGCAGTACTTC. It is translated as CATSRRTEGYEQYF.